This TCR beta chain was retrieved from a study of cytomegalovirus exposure and HLA in healthy donors. In the PCR, 60 Vbeta and 13 Jbeta primers were used. Here immunoSEQ multiplex PCR was the method, and the copy in TCRdb shows in-frame clones only, minus some. The sample carries over 150,000 clones, around four fifths recorded once. Germline V lookup: CDR1 SGHNT, CDR2 YYREEE (reference sequence). Deletions cut 4 bases from V and 4 bases from J, with 7 bases between. This CDR3 is built from 12 residues. General observations from the study: Being productive about 87% or about 30% of the time was typical of most TCR beta V segments in an earlier analysis.

This clone has just one count. The antigen remains undetermined. The rearrangement joins TRBV5-4 to TRBJ2-3; the D gene is possibly TRBD2 (5 bases). The receptor was isolated from a woman in her twenties or thirties in good health and CMV-seropositive. Source material: PBMCs. The CDR3: CASSIGADTQYF. The CDR3 coding sequence is TGTGCCAGCAGCATCGGGGCAGATACGCAGTATTTT. The full variable domain, with the rest looked up from reference TRBV5-4 and TRBJ2-3, is ETGVTQSPTHLIKTRGQQVTLRCSSQSGHNTVSWYQQALGQGPQFIFQYYREEENGRGNFPPRFSGLQFPNYSSELNVNALELDDSALYLCASSIGADTQYFGPGTRLTVL.